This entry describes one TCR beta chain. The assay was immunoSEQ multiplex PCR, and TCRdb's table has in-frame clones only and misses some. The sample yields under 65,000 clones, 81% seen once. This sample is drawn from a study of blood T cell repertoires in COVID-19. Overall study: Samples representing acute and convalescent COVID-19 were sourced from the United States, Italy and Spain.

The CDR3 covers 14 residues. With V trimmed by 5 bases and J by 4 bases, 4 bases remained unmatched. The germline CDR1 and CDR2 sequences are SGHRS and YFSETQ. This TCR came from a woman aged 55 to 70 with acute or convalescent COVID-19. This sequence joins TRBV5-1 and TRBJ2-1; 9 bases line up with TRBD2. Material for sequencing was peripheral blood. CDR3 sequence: CASRRLAEYNEQFF. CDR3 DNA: TGCGCCAGCAGGCGACTAGCGGAGTACAATGAGCAGTTCTTC.